This T cell receptor (beta chain) was found in a study of T cell responses to AZD1222 COVID-19 vaccine. General study points: Recipients of AZD1222 seropositive at baseline numbered only 5 to 7.

Some clones are missing from TCRdb's copy, which holds only in-frame ones; the method was immunoSEQ multiplex PCR. The sample has over 130,000 clones, approximately 86% seen once. Germline assignment: CDR1 KGHSH and CDR2 LQKENI. This CDR3 contains 13 residues. V was clipped by 6 bases and J by 6 bases, with 11 bases between them. As regards this clone: Its specificity is not known.

The material sequenced was peripheral blood, taken on day 0 of AZD1222 vaccination. The gene calls are TRBV18 and TRBJ1-4; D might be TRBD1 (5 bases). This receptor was obtained from an adult in good health. This CDR3 is CASSQGADEKLFF. CDR3 nucleotides: TGTGCCAGCTCGCAAGGGGCAGATGAAAAACTGTTTTTT.